Following are 23 T cell receptor beta chains from one sample sequenced in a study of T cell responses to AZD1222 COVID-19 vaccine (dated by TCRdb to the early 2020s). This specimen's time point label, interpreted: baseline before first vaccination. The library relied on the immunoSEQ multiplex PCR assay. The table comes from immuneACCESS by way of TCRdb, which keeps in-frame sequences with V and J called. Part of the clones is missing from these tables; in studies checked, under half for an unresolved V gene and the rest for unknown reasons. This sample has 95,000 to 150,000 clones in its table, and 80% to 90% of those were observed once. The ten largest clones capture 6.5% to 9.5% of the sample. The source material was peripheral blood, sampled on day 0 of AZD1222 vaccination. The receptors were sampled from an adult in good health.

The genes are TRBV28 and TRBJ2-2, with 7 nucleotides matching TRBD1. Trimming removed 6 bases from V and 4 bases from J; junction bases left unmatched: 5. The length of the CDR3 is 14 residues. The germline V gene has CDR1 MDHEN and CDR2 SYDVKM. CDR3 in amino acids: CASSSTGRTGELFF. CDR3 nucleotides: TGTGCCAGCAGCTCGACAGGGCGCACCGGGGAGCTGTTTTTT. The whole variable domain, filled in from reference TRBV28 and TRBJ2-2, reads DVKVTQSSRYLVKRTGEKVFLECVQDMDHENMFWYRQDPGLGLRLIYFSYDVKMKEKGDIPEGYSVSREKKERFSLILESASTNQTSMYLCASSSTGRTGELFFGEGSRLTVL.

This chain uses TRBV5-1 with TRBJ1-3, with a weak D call TRBD1 (6 bases). This CDR3 comprises 16 residues. The V gene lost 0 bases and the J gene lost 0 bases, with 10 bases spanning the gap. In germline, CDR1 is SGHRS, CDR2 YFSETQ. This chain's CDR3 is CASSLAGQSSGNTIYF. DNA for the CDR3: TGCGCCAGCAGCTTGGCCGGACAGAGCTCTGGAAACACCATATATTTT.

The V call is TRBV3-1 (or the pseudogene TRBV3-2), the J call TRBJ1-5, with a weak D call TRBD1 (6 bases). The CDR3 is 14 residues long. Trimming took 1 base from V and 6 from J, leaving 10 bases between them. CDR1 is LGHDT and CDR2 is YNNKEL in the germline V gene (reference sequence). CDR3 protein: CASSQGGPGQPQHF. DNA for the CDR3: TGTGCCAGCAGCCAAGGGGGGCCTGGTCAGCCCCAGCATTTT.

V and J are TRBV23-1 and TRBJ2-7, with TRBD1 identical over 8 bases. TRBV23-1 qualifies as an ORF whose function is uncertain. Trimming at V came to 7 bases and at J to 6 bases, leaving 11 bases not matched to a gene. The CDR3 has 14 residues. The CDR3 sequence is CASNRRGTGAEQYF. CDR3 coding DNA: TGCGCCAGCAACCGGCGCGGGACAGGTGCCGAGCAGTACTTC.

J is TRBJ2-7 and V is TRBV21-1; TRBD2 is taken as the D call from the table, unchecked against the DNA. TRBV21-1 is a documented pseudogene. CDR3 length equals 17 residues. The CDR3 DNA reads TGTGCCAGCAGCAAAGATGCTAGCGGGGGGGTGTACTACGAGCAGTACTTC. Protein product: CASSKDASGGVYYEQYF.

The table lists this clone with a few counts. The rearrangement uses TRBV11-2 and TRBJ1-1, with 7 bases identical to TRBD1. V trimming: 6 bases; J trimming: 9 bases; junction bases outside the gene matches: 13. The CDR3 is 14 residues long. CDR1 and CDR2 from the germline V gene are SGHAT and FQNNGV. The CDR3 DNA follows: TGTGCCAGCAGTTCGGACAGGTGGACCTTGAAAGCTTTCTTT. Encoded protein: CASSSDRWTLKAFF.

The CDR3 loop is CASSGGQGAWGYTF. The CDR3 DNA reads as TGTGCCAGCAGTGGGGGACAGGGGGCCTGGGGCTACACCTTC. The rearrangement uses TRBV28 and TRBJ1-2; the match to TRBD1 covers 12 bases. Trimming cost V 5 bases and J 8 bases; bases outside gene matches: 6. Germline values: CDR1 MDHEN, CDR2 SYDVKM. The CDR3 runs to 14 residues.

This clone was detected once. The chain combines TRBV5-6 with TRBJ1-6; D is uncertain. Germline values: CDR1 SGHDT, CDR2 YYEEEE. The CDR3 runs to 13 residues. The V end was cut by 0 bases, the J end by 7 bases, with 5 bases between. The CDR3 region has the DNA TGTGCCAGCAGCTTGGGTCCGAATTCACCCCTCCACTTT. Encoded protein: CASSLGPNSPLHF. Supplemented by reference TRBV5-6 and TRBJ1-6, the full variable domain reads DAGVTQSPTHLIKTRGQQVTLRCSPKSGHDTVSWYQQALGQGPQFIFQYYEEEERQRGNFPDRFSGHQFPNYSSELNVNALLLGDSALYLCASSLGPNSPLHFGNGTRLTVT.

The J gene is TRBJ1-6, the V gene TRBV21-1; TRBD1 was called by the table and not checked on the DNA. TRBV21-1 is flagged as a pseudogene. The length of the CDR3 is 15 residues. In DNA, the CDR3 is TGTGCCAGCAGCAAACGACAGGGAGTTAATTCACCCCTCCACTTT. It codes for CASSKRQGVNSPLHF.

This rearrangement joins TRBV19 to TRBJ2-2, with TRBD2 as a possible D gene (7 bases). V lost 4 bases, J lost 1 base, and 16 bases lay in between. Germline CDR1 LNHDA, CDR2 SQIVND (reference sequence). There are 17 residues in the CDR3. The CDR3 sequence: CASSRPGGGLNTGELFF. The CDR3 bases are TGTGCCAGTAGTAGGCCCGGCGGGGGCCTGAACACCGGGGAGCTGTTTTTT.

CDR3 residues: CASSQVGKTQNQPQHF. CDR3 sequence (DNA): TGTGCCAGCAGCCAAGTGGGAAAAACTCAGAATCAGCCCCAGCATTTT. The chain links TRBV3-1 (or the pseudogene TRBV3-2) to TRBJ1-5; unclear D gene. The CDR3 spans 16 residues. Looked up from germline, CDR1 is LGHDT and CDR2 is YNNKEL (reference sequence). The germline V and J ends were trimmed by 1 base and 4 bases, with 14 bases remaining between them.

This sequence joins TRBV4-2 and TRBJ2-2; D remains ambiguous. V gave up 0 bases and J gave up 2 bases, with 10 bases separating them. The CDR3 has 16 amino acids. Germline assignment: CDR1 LGHNA and CDR2 YNFKEQ. The CDR3 bases are TGTGCCAGCAGCCAAGAGGGTCAGCTAAACACCGGGGAGCTGTTTTTT. This gives the protein CASSQEGQLNTGELFF.

V and J are TRBV4-2 and TRBJ2-7; 9 bases are a match to TRBD2. Trimming cost V 5 bases and J 3 bases; bases outside gene matches: 5. CDR1 is LGHNA, CDR2 YNFKEQ, per germline. The CDR3 is made up of 14 amino acids. For the CDR3, the DNA is TGTGCCAGCAGCGGGGGAGCGGGAGGCTACGAGCAGTACTTC. Translating it yields CASSGGAGGYEQYF.

This chain links TRBV7-2 with TRBJ2-2, with 7 bases identical to TRBD1. The CDR3 consists of 18 residues. Germline values: CDR1 SGHTA, CDR2 FQGNSA. V was pared by 4 bases and J by 3 bases, with 14 bases of the junction left unmatched. The CDR3 reads CASSSPATGRGYTGELFF. CDR3 in DNA: TGTGCCAGCAGCTCTCCCGCGACAGGGCGTGGATACACCGGGGAGCTGTTTTTT.

J is TRBJ1-1 and V is TRBV5-1, with a weak D call TRBD1 (6 bases). Trimming took off 3 bases at V and 4 bases at J, with 13 bases between the two ends. CDR1 and CDR2 from the germline V gene are SGHRS and YFSETQ. There are 14 residues in the CDR3. The CDR3 DNA follows: TGCGCCAGCAGCTCCCTCCAGGGGCGCACTGAAGCTTTCTTT. Translated, it gives CASSSLQGRTEAFF.

V is TRBV28 and J is TRBJ2-5, with D hard to call. There are 13 residues in the CDR3. The ends were cut back, 2 bases at V and 5 bases at J, with 9 bases in the middle. The germline V gene encodes CDR1 MDHEN and CDR2 SYDVKM. The CDR3 nucleotides are TGTGCCAGCAGTTTAACAGTCCCGGAGACCCAGTACTTC. Its translation is CASSLTVPETQYF. Drawing the rest from reference TRBV28 and TRBJ2-5, the complete variable domain is DVKVTQSSRYLVKRTGEKVFLECVQDMDHENMFWYRQDPGLGLRLIYFSYDVKMKEKGDIPEGYSVSREKKERFSLILESASTNQTSMYLCASSLTVPETQYFGPGTRLLVL.

This clone has a handful of counts. The rearrangement uses TRBV3-1 (or the pseudogene TRBV3-2) and TRBJ2-3; 10 nucleotides align to TRBD2. Germline-derived CDR1 and CDR2 are LGHDT and YNNKEL (reference sequence). CDR3 length: 21 amino acids. V shed 2 bases, J shed 0 bases, and the junction held 17 bases outside the gene matches. CDR3 nucleotides: TGTGCCAGCAGCCAAAGGGGTTGGAGCGGGGGGGTCGGTTCTAGCACAGATACGCAGTATTTT. Amino acid sequence: CASSQRGWSGGVGSSTDTQYF.

This sequence joins TRBV7-9 and TRBJ2-7; no firm D call. Germline V CDR1 and CDR2: SEHNR, FQNEAQ (reference sequence). The length of the CDR3 is 12 residues. V shed 3 bases and J shed 6 bases, with 9 bases lying between them. The CDR3 region is CASSFWVGEQYF. In nucleotides, the CDR3 is TGTGCCAGCAGCTTCTGGGTCGGCGAGCAGTACTTC.

The chain recombines TRBV5-4 with TRBJ2-6; no firm D call. CDR1 is SGHNT and CDR2 is YYREEE in the germline V gene (reference sequence). The length of the CDR3 is 17 residues. The ends were cut back, 0 bases at V and 0 bases at J, with 10 bases in the middle. The CDR3 loop reads CASSLGGKSSGANVLTF. CDR3 DNA: TGTGCCAGCAGCTTGGGGGGTAAGAGCTCTGGGGCCAACGTCCTGACTTTC.

The rearrangement uses TRBV7-9 and TRBJ2-1; 13 nucleotides agree with TRBD2. Per the germline V gene, CDR1 is SEHNR and CDR2 is FQNEAQ (reference sequence). The ends lost 5 bases at V and 10 bases at J; junction bases unmatched: 11. The CDR3 has 16 residues. The CDR3 loop reads CASSRRTSGRANEQFF. The DNA of the CDR3 is TGTGCCAGCAGCCGACGAACTAGCGGGAGGGCAAACGAGCAGTTCTTC.

This chain links TRBV27 with TRBJ1-2; 9 nucleotides match TRBD1. This CDR3 is built from 15 residues. Germline CDR1 reads MNHEY; CDR2 reads SMNVEV (reference sequence). V was pared by 6 bases and J by 2 bases, with 7 bases of the junction left unmatched. The CDR3 nucleotides are TGTGCCAGCAGCTACCAAGGACAGGGGAACTATGGCTACACCTTC. This gives the protein CASSYQGQGNYGYTF.

This clone was observed a single time. Other DNA sequences in the sample encode the same CDR3. The chain carries TRBV6-5 and TRBJ2-7; TRBD1 is a possible D gene (5 bases). Trimming removed 5 bases at V and 4 bases at J, with 15 bases between. Per germline, CDR1 MNHEY and CDR2 SVGAGI. This CDR3 has 14 residues. CDR3 sequence: CASSLERGSYEQYF. The CDR3 DNA sequence: TGTGCCAGCAGTCTGGAAAGGGGTTCATACGAGCAGTACTTC.

The chain has TRBV2 and TRBJ1-6; a weak D match, TRBD1 (5 bases). V dropped 6 bases and J dropped 11 bases, with 14 bases sitting between them. The CDR3 runs to 13 residues. Germline CDR1 SNHLY, CDR2 FYNNEI. This CDR3 reads CASRDWDVTPLHF. Here the CDR3 DNA reads TGTGCCAGCAGGGACTGGGACGTCACACCCCTCCACTTT.